Below are 25 T cell receptor beta chains sequenced from a single sample in a study of T cell repertoires in cytomegalovirus infection. Their specific antigens are unknown. TCRdb itself ran the reads through MiXCR, one entry per CDR3 protein. The data hold some 940,000 distinct CDR3 sequences, with approximately 30% observed a single time. The sample was cultured CD8+ T cells from PBMCs, taken from culture after CMV antigen stimulation. The receptors were gathered from a human donor in good health (CMV status not recorded). Some clones in this sample may be carry-over from other donors' samples.

The genes are TRBV6-6 and TRBJ1-1, with 8 bases fitting TRBD1. V was pared by 2 bases and J by 0 bases, with 5 bases of the junction left unmatched. CDR1 and CDR2 from the germline V gene are MNHNY and SVGAGI (reference sequence). There are 16 residues in the CDR3. CDR3 sequence (DNA): TGTGCCAGCAGTTACGGGGACAGGCCCATGAACACTGAAGCTTTCTTT. This encodes CASSYGDRPMNTEAFF.

The chain is built from TRBV29-1 and TRBJ2-3; TRBD2 aligns across 12 bases. Germline-derived CDR1 and CDR2 are SQVTM and ANQGSEA. The CDR3 totals 16 residues. V lost 0 bases, J lost 2 bases, and 3 bases stayed unmatched. CDR3 bases: TGCAGCGTTGAAGAAGGGACTAGCGGGTCCACAGATACGCAGTATTTT. As protein: CSVEEGTSGSTDTQYF.

The table lists this clonotype with many counts. The chain uses TRBV20-1 and TRBJ2-1, with D possibly matching TRBD2 (6 bases). Germline V lookup: CDR1 DFQATT, CDR2 SNEGSKA (reference sequence). The CDR3 loop spans 12 amino acids. V was pared by 3 bases and J by 5 bases, with 8 bases between. The CDR3 protein is CSARWGDNEQFF. The CDR3 DNA reads as TGCAGTGCTAGGTGGGGGGACAATGAGCAGTTCTTC.

With regard to this clonotype: At one boundary the junction diverges from the germline segment, which might be a read error. The CDR3 is CASSYSDNLPGEQHF. DNA of the CDR3: TGTGCCAGCAGTTACTCGGACAACCTTCCGGGAGAGCAGCACTTC. The chain employs TRBV6-2 or TRBV6-3 and TRBJ2-7; TRBD2 is a possible D gene (6 bases). CDR3 length: 15 residues. Looked up from germline, CDR1 is MNHEY and CDR2 is SVGEGT.

The table lists this clonotype with many counts. In nucleotides, the CDR3 is TGTGCCAGCACCCCGGCAGGCAACACCATATATTTT. Its protein is CASTPAGNTIYF. This chain uses TRBV7-8 with TRBJ1-3; D ambiguous. The CDR3 loop spans 12 amino acids. The V gene lost 7 bases and the J gene lost 7 bases, with 11 bases spanning the gap. Germline V gives CDR1 SGHVS, CDR2 FQNEAQ.

Notes on this clonotype: Since a much larger clone is just one base distant, this may be a read error. The chain joins TRBV3-1 to TRBJ2-3; D might be TRBD1 or TRBD2, each matching 5 bases. This CDR3 has 16 amino acids. Germline assignment: CDR1 LGHDT and CDR2 YNNKEL (reference sequence). The DNA of the CDR3 is TGTGCCAACAGCTATGGGACCCCATGGGGCACAGATACGCAGTATTTT. It translates to CANSYGTPWGTDTQYF.

As to this clonotype: The junction departs from germline at one end; a sequencing error may be responsible. The chain has TRBV7-6 and TRBJ1-1; D ambiguous. CDR1 is SGHVS, CDR2 FNYEAQ, per germline. The CDR3 consists of 12 residues. CDR3 loop: CVSSPGGTEAFF. For the CDR3, the DNA is TGTGTCAGCAGCCCGGGAGGGACTGAAGCTTTCTTT.

The chain carries TRBV7-6 and TRBJ1-3, with 9 bases that match TRBD1. V dropped 4 bases and J dropped 2; count of bases not matched to a gene: 9. The CDR3 is 17 residues long. CDR1 is SGHVS and CDR2 is FNYEAQ in the germline V gene. The CDR3 DNA reads as TGTGCCAGCAGCTCCAACAGGGGGCTTCAAACTGGAAACACCATATATTTT. As protein: CASSSNRGLQTGNTIYF.

This chain uses TRBV7-4 with TRBJ2-3; no definite D call. V gave up 4 bases and J gave up 6 bases, with 11 bases separating them. Germline V gene data show CDR1 as SGHVT and CDR2 as SQSDAQ. The CDR3 contains 13 residues. DNA for the CDR3: TGTGCCAGCAGCTCGTTCGTTGGGGATACGCAGTATTTT. Protein: CASSSFVGDTQYF.

The V gene is TRBV7-9, the J gene TRBJ2-7; 8 bases agree with TRBD1. This CDR3 has 11 residues. CDR1 is SEHNR and CDR2 is FQNEAQ in the germline V gene (reference sequence). CDR3 sequence: CASSKRTGSDV. The CDR3, as DNA: TGTGCCAGCAGCAAGAGGACAGGGTCGGACGTC.

Ten or more counts support this clonotype. The V and J genes are TRBV7-6 and TRBJ2-1; D might be TRBD2 (7 bases). V was cut by 1 base and J by 4 bases, with 14 bases left in between. CDR3 length: 16 amino acids. Germline assignment: CDR1 SGHVS and CDR2 FNYEAQ. The CDR3 spells CASSLEARGAYNEQFF. CDR3 bases: TGTGCCAGCAGCTTAGAAGCTCGGGGGGCATACAATGAGCAGTTCTTC.

This clonotype was detected only a few times. At one boundary the junction diverges from the germline segment, which might be a read error. The rearrangement joins TRBV7-9 to TRBJ1-4, with a possible D match to TRBD1 (6 bases). The CDR3 runs 15 residues. The germline gives CDR1 SEHNR, CDR2 FQNEAQ (reference sequence). CDR3 nucleotides: TGTGCCAGCAGTTCCCCGGGGGGCGCTAAGGAAAAACTGTTTTTT. Protein sequence: CASSSPGGAKEKLFF.

The V gene is TRBV4-1, the J gene TRBJ2-5; a weak D match, TRBD2 (7 bases). This CDR3 spans 15 amino acids. Germline V gene lookup returns CDR1 MGHRA and CDR2 YSYEKL. V was cut by 1 base and J by 1 base, with 10 bases left in between. CDR3 protein: CASSQVGGGQETQYF. As DNA, the CDR3 is TGCGCCAGCAGCCAAGTGGGAGGGGGCCAAGAGACCCAGTACTTC.

This clonotype was counted a few times. The V call is TRBV6-1, the J call TRBJ2-2; either TRBD1 or TRBD2 may fit D (5 bases each). This CDR3 spans 14 amino acids. Germline loops: CDR1 MNHNS, CDR2 SASEGT. The V gene lost 6 bases and the J gene lost 8 bases, with 16 bases spanning the gap. This CDR3 is CASSLGTYPGELFF. In nucleotides, the CDR3 is TGTGCCAGCAGCCTGGGGACCTACCCTGGGGAGCTGTTTTTT.

This clonotype was counted a few times. The CDR3 coding sequence is TGTGCCACCAGCGGGACTAGCCTAACGTGGGATGAGCAGTTCTTC. Amino acids: CATSGTSLTWDEQFF. This chain joins TRBV15 and TRBJ2-1, with TRBD2 matching over 9 bases. The CDR3 is 15 amino acids. Losses at the gene ends were 5 bases for V and 8 bases for J; bases not matched to a gene: 10. The germline CDR1 and CDR2 sequences are LNHNV and YYDKDF (reference sequence).

In its sample, this clonotype was seen a few times. The chain carries TRBV27 and TRBJ2-5; 8 nucleotides align to TRBD1. The ends lost 5 bases at V and 3 bases at J; junction bases unmatched: 5. The CDR3 loop spans 14 amino acids. Germline V gene sequence: CDR1 MNHEY, CDR2 SMNVEV (reference sequence). The CDR3 is CASSGQGSEETQYF. The CDR3 DNA follows: TGTGCCAGCAGTGGACAGGGTTCGGAAGAGACCCAGTACTTC.

The chain couples TRBV10-3 to TRBJ1-1; a weak D match, TRBD1 (6 bases). Deletions cut 10 bases from V and 0 bases from J, with 18 bases between. Germline V gives CDR1 ENHRY, CDR2 SYGVKD. The CDR3 is made up of 15 amino acids. This CDR3 is CASGAGGGVNTEAFF. CDR3 nucleotide sequence: TGTGCCAGCGGAGCGGGGGGCGGCGTGAACACTGAAGCTTTCTTT.

This chain uses TRBV20-1 with TRBJ2-3; 7 bases are a match to TRBD1. Germline CDR1 reads DFQATT; CDR2 reads SNEGSKA (reference sequence). J gave up 2 bases and V 3 bases, and 2 bases lay outside the gene matches. The CDR3 covers 13 residues. CDR3 sequence reads: CSASGQATDTQYF. DNA for the CDR3: TGCAGTGCTAGCGGACAGGCCACAGATACGCAGTATTTT.

Only a few counts were recorded for this clonotype. This chain links TRBV10-3 with TRBJ2-3, with 8 bases lining up with TRBD1. This CDR3 has 15 residues. Germline V gene sequence: CDR1 ENHRY, CDR2 SYGVKD. J was trimmed by 6 bases and V by 6 bases; bases with no gene match: 11. The CDR3 here is CAIREGTGRRDTQYF. The DNA for the CDR3 is TGTGCCATCAGAGAAGGGACAGGCCGCCGGGATACGCAGTATTTT.

This clonotype was detected ten times or more. The rearrangement joins TRBV12-3 or TRBV12-4 to TRBJ1-2; tentative D call: TRBD1 (6 bases). The length of the CDR3 is 13 residues. The V end was cut by 2 bases, the J end by 7 bases, with 11 bases between. CDR3 in amino acids: CASSLMGGIGYTF. The CDR3 DNA is TGTGCCAGCAGTTTAATGGGGGGCATTGGCTACACCTTC.

This clonotype was seen more than once but under ten times. The J gene is TRBJ1-1, the V gene TRBV7-9, with D maybe TRBD1 (5 bases). The CDR3 has 12 residues. V lost 6 bases and J lost 6, with 11 bases in between. The V gene's germline CDR1 is SEHNR and CDR2 FQNEAQ (reference sequence). The DNA for the CDR3 is TGTGCCAGCAGTAGACAGTCTTCTGAAGCTTTCTTT. Protein sequence: CASSRQSSEAFF.

In this sample, this clonotype turned up many times. CDR3 sequence reads: CASVGGDDYGYTF. CDR3 DNA: TGCGCCAGCGTGGGCGGGGATGACTATGGCTACACCTTC. The V and J genes are TRBV10-2 and TRBJ1-2; D unclear. Germline V gene data show CDR1 as WSHSY and CDR2 as SAAADI. CDR3 length: 13 amino acids. V was clipped by 8 bases and J by 3 bases, with 13 bases between them.

This clonotype was seen a few times. The gene calls are TRBV12-3 or TRBV12-4 and TRBJ2-3, with TRBD2 matching 13 bases. This CDR3 is built from 17 residues. The J segment lost 5 bases and the V segment lost 5 bases, leaving 10 bases of the junction unmatched. CDR3 amino acids: CASSKGLAGLSEDTQYF. The CDR3 nucleotides are TGTGCCAGCAGTAAGGGACTAGCGGGGCTTTCTGAAGATACGCAGTATTTT.

The genes are TRBV10-2 and TRBJ1-3, with D perhaps matching TRBD1 (6 bases). V gave up 10 bases and J gave up 0 bases, with 16 bases separating them. Germline V lookup: CDR1 WSHSY, CDR2 SAAADI. The length of the CDR3 is 15 residues. The CDR3 sequence: CATDQTGISGNTIYF. In DNA, the CDR3 is TGCGCCACCGACCAAACAGGGATCTCTGGAAACACCATATATTTT.

The chain employs TRBV27 and TRBJ2-3; 8 bases fit TRBD1. CDR1 is MNHEY and CDR2 is SMNVEV in the germline V gene (reference sequence). The CDR3 runs 14 residues. With V trimmed by 6 bases and J by 5 bases, 7 bases remained unmatched. The CDR3 region has the DNA TGTGCCAGCAGAATGGACAGGGTGCAAGATACGCAGTATTTT. Protein product: CASRMDRVQDTQYF.